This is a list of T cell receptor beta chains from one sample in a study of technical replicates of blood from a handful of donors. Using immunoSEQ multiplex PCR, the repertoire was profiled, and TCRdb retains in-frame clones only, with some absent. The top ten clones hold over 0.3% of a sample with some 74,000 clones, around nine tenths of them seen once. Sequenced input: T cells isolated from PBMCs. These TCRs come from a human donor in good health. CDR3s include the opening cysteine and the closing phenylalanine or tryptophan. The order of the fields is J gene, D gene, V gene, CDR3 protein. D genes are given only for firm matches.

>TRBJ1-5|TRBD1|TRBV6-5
CASSYYRDSQPQHF
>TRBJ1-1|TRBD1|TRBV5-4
CAIKSGDSIFTEAFF
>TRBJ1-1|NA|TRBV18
CASSPSGDTEAFF
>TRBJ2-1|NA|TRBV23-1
CASSQFRGTAWNEQFF
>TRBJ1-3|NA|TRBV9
CASSPVTSGNTIYF
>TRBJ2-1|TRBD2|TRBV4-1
CASRGGRINEQFF
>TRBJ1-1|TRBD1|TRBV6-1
CASSEALYPGGKTEAFF
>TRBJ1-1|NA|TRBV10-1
CASSTGTREAFF
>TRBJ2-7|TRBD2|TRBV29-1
CSGLAGGTYEQYF
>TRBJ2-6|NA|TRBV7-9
CASSSVGPGVGANVLTF
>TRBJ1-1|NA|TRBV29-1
CSVRQIEAFF
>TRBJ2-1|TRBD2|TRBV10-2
CASRSSGSWNEQFF
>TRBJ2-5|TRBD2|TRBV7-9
CASSLRLAGGRETQYF
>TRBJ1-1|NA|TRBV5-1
CASSLALTVNTEAFF
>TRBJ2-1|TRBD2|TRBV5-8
CASSFYPAGDEQFF
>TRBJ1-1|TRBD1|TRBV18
CASSPGQDKTEAFF
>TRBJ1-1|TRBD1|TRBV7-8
CASSLWTGGTEAFF
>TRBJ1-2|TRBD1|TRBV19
CASSPGGGYTF
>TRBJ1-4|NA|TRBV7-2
CASSPIPGYEKLFF